Below, 2 T cell receptor beta chains from the same sample are listed, as sequenced in a study of shared clonotypes between healthy human individuals. As defined, naive CD8 cells were CD45RO-negative and positively selected for CCR7, with terminally differentiated effector memory CD45RA+ cells excluded. Clones were read by immunoSEQ multiplex PCR, and TCRdb kept only the in-frame ones, dropping some. The table includes about 2,100,000 clones, about 93% detected once. Sequenced input: naive CD8+ T cells from PBMCs. Receptors originate from a man aged 18 to 29 in good health. Some clones in this sample may be carry-over from other donors' samples.

The chain employs TRBV9 and TRBJ2-6; D is ambiguous. Germline V gives CDR1 SGDLS, CDR2 YYNGEE. CDR3 size: 16 residues. Trimming removed 2 bases at V and 2 bases at J, with 11 bases between. Here the CDR3 reads CASSVEVKAGANVLTF. CDR3 in DNA: TGTGCCAGCAGCGTTGAAGTTAAGGCTGGGGCCAACGTCCTGACTTTC.

This chain links TRBV9 with TRBJ1-1; the D gene is possibly TRBD1 (5 bases). The V end lost 0 bases, the J end lost 1 base, and 10 bases lay between the germline ends. This CDR3 has 15 residues. The germline V gene has CDR1 SGDLS and CDR2 YYNGEE. The CDR3 DNA reads as TGTGCCAGCAGCGTAGGGCCGGGGACGAACACTGAAGCTTTCTTT. Protein product: CASSVGPGTNTEAFF.